This T cell receptor (beta chain) was obtained from a study of OX40 agonist ivuxolimab in advanced cancers. Germline CDR1 and CDR2: SGHAT and FQNNGV. The CDR3 is made up of 14 amino acids. Trimming at V came to 3 bases and at J to 4 bases, leaving 4 bases not matched to a gene. Profiling relied on immunoSEQ multiplex PCR, and the TCRdb table lists in-frame clones only, not all of them. There are 77,000 or so clones in the sample; roughly nine tenths occur only once, and over 10% lies in the top ten. The receptor's source is an adult with an advanced solid tumor such as melanoma, head and neck, liver or kidney cancer. This chain links TRBV11-2 with TRBJ1-1; 8 bases agree with TRBD1. The specimen was CD4+ or CD8+ T cells sorted from blood, collected in a trial of the OX40 agonist ivuxolimab. CDR3 in amino acids: CASSLTGVGTEAFF. For the CDR3, the DNA is TGTGCCAGCAGCTTGACAGGGGTAGGCACTGAAGCTTTCTTT.